This T cell receptor beta chain is from a study of cytomegalovirus exposure and HLA in healthy donors. This clone was observed a handful of times. The antigen is undetermined. PCR was performed using 60 Vbeta and 13 Jbeta primers. Using immunoSEQ multiplex PCR, the repertoire was profiled, and TCRdb retains in-frame clones only, with some absent. Among fewer than 200,000 clones listed, over 65% were seen once. V shed 5 bases, J shed 6 bases, and the junction held 16 bases outside the gene matches. Germline V gene sequence: CDR1 SGHTA, CDR2 FQGNSA. The CDR3 covers 17 residues. Nominally healthy donors provided the samples, though records likely missed some immune exposures. Study-wide results and limits: Rare TCR sequences dominated, though some public TCRs recurred in many donors. Solely CMV serostatus was available to characterize immune exposure. Later analysis found that TCR beta chains associated with HLA were more clonally expanded than other, equally common chains.

Sequenced material: PBMCs. The TCR sequence derives from a man in his sixties in good health and CMV-seronegative. V usage is TRBV7-2 and J usage is TRBJ2-4; 7 positions agree with TRBD1. In DNA, the CDR3 is TGTGCCAGCAGCCCAACCGGGACAGCCGCTAGGGGAAACATTCAGTACTTC. Translation: CASSPTGTAARGNIQYF.